The entry that follows covers one T cell receptor (beta chain) sequence. These data originate in a study of blood T cell repertoires in COVID-19. Study context: COVID-19 samples, acute and convalescent, were from the United States, Italy and Spain.

Clones were read by immunoSEQ multiplex PCR, and TCRdb kept only the in-frame ones, dropping some. The data hold hundreds of thousands of clones, with about 89% observed a single time. Material for sequencing was PBMCs or T cells enriched from blood (not recorded which). This clonotype was sampled from a woman in her thirties or forties who had recovered from COVID-19.

The CDR3 sequence: CASSFQDRVGSEKLFF. In DNA, the CDR3 is TGTGCCAGCAGCTTTCAGGACAGGGTAGGAAGTGAAAAACTGTTTTTT. The chain links TRBV7-8 to TRBJ1-4; TRBD1 aligns across 8 bases. V lost 3 bases and J lost 7; bases outside the gene matches: 10. This CDR3 contains 16 residues. Germline values: CDR1 SGHVS, CDR2 FQNEAQ.